This T cell receptor (beta chain) was recorded in a study of blood T cell repertoires in COVID-19. In the study overall: Collection of acute and convalescent COVID-19 samples took place in the United States, Italy and Spain. Sources were T cells, B-cell-depleted T cells, or PBMCs; the material itself was cDNA or gDNA.

In the original analysis: Nucleated cell number was recorded as an estimate derived from reference gene primer amplification. Measured with immunoSEQ multiplex PCR; TCRdb has only the in-frame clones, and not every one. The V and J calls and the clone size are those of that table, but D and trimming were determined from the DNA. The data contain some 430,000 clones, 90% of them singletons. Participants were aged about 18 to 90 years, lived in over 20 US areas, and enrolled virtually. CDR1 is SEHNR and CDR2 is FQNEAQ in the germline V gene (reference sequence). This CDR3 has 13 residues. V was clipped by 5 bases and J by 3 bases, with 11 bases between them.

Source material: PBMCs or T cells enriched from blood (not recorded which). The J gene is TRBJ2-7, the V gene TRBV7-9; D may be TRBD2 (5 bases). This clonotype originated in a man between 18 and 35 years old who had recovered from COVID-19. In DNA form, the CDR3 reads TGTGCCAGCAGCCCCGACGGGGACTACGAGCAGTACTTC. This gives the protein CASSPDGDYEQYF. Filled out from reference TRBV7-9 and TRBJ2-7, the complete variable domain reads DTGVSQNPRHKITKRGQNVTFRCDPISEHNRLYWYRQTLGQGPEFLTYFQNEAQLEKSRLLSDRFSAERPKGSFSTLEIQRTEQGDSAMYLCASSPDGDYEQYFGPGTRLTVT.